The 26 T cell receptor beta chains below were found in one sample sequenced in a study of T cell repertoires in cytomegalovirus infection. Each CDR3 protein is one row after TCRdb ran MiXCR on the reads. The table shows hundreds of thousands of distinct CDR3 sequences, with 6% to 8% occurring only once. The source material was PBMCs. All receptors come from a human donor in good health (CMV status not recorded). Some clones in this sample may be carry-over from other donors' samples.

This clonotype was found many times. The chain links TRBV20-1 to TRBJ2-1; 8 bases map to TRBD2. Germline CDR1 DFQATT, CDR2 SNEGSKA (reference sequence). Trimming removed 6 bases from V and 0 bases from J; junction bases left unmatched: 4. The CDR3 runs 14 residues. The CDR3 DNA follows: TGCAGTGCAATCAGCGGGGGCTCCTACAATGAGCAGTTCTTC. Translating it yields CSAISGGSYNEQFF.

The chain combines TRBV19 with TRBJ2-3, with 10 bases that match TRBD1. With V trimmed by 9 bases and J by 4 bases, 7 bases remained unmatched. The CDR3 consists of 14 residues. CDR1 LNHDA and CDR2 SQIVND come from the germline V gene (reference sequence). The CDR3 DNA is TGTGCCAGCACCCGGGACAGGGGCGCAGATACGCAGTATTTT. It specifies CASTRDRGADTQYF.

This clonotype was seen many times. This chain uses TRBV28 with TRBJ2-5, with 8 bases lining up with TRBD2. J gave up 5 bases and V 3 bases, and 5 bases lay outside the gene matches. This CDR3 has 14 residues. The germline CDR1 and CDR2 sequences are MDHEN and SYDVKM. The CDR3 DNA reads TGTGCCAGCAGTTTCGGGGGGGCTCGTGAGACCCAGTACTTC. It translates to CASSFGGARETQYF.

The chain carries TRBV20-1 and TRBJ1-4, with 7 bases lining up with TRBD1. From germline, CDR1 is DFQATT and CDR2 SNEGSKA (reference sequence). CDR3 length equals 14 residues. The V segment lost 4 bases and the J segment 5 bases; nucleotides outside the gene matches: 7. This CDR3 is CSAIQGQQNEKLFF. In nucleotides, the CDR3 is TGCAGTGCTATCCAGGGACAGCAGAATGAAAAACTGTTTTTT.

This clonotype was detected many times. The chain uses TRBV7-2 and TRBJ2-7; 11 bases are shared with TRBD2. Losses at the gene ends were 5 bases for V and 4 bases for J; bases not matched to a gene: 13. CDR1 SGHTA and CDR2 FQGNSA come from the germline V gene. The CDR3 has 17 residues. CDR3 residues: CASSGNPGTSGLYEQYF. For the CDR3, the DNA is TGTGCCAGCAGCGGCAACCCCGGGACTAGCGGCTTATACGAGCAGTACTTC.

This clonotype was detected ten times or more. The chain combines TRBV12-3 or TRBV12-4 with TRBJ1-2; 8 positions match TRBD1. V was pared by 6 bases and J by 8 bases, with 5 bases of the junction left unmatched. The CDR3 length is 12 residues. CDR3 nucleotide sequence: TGTGCCAGCAGCCGGGACAGGAGCGGCTACACCTTC. It codes for CASSRDRSGYTF.

The table lists this clonotype with many counts. The chain couples TRBV27 to TRBJ1-4; 8 nucleotides align to TRBD1. Losses at the gene ends were 4 bases for V and 4 bases for J; bases not matched to a gene: 8. The CDR3 length is 16 residues. From germline, CDR1 is MNHEY and CDR2 SMNVEV (reference sequence). CDR3 region: CASSSTRDRNNEKLFF. DNA for the CDR3: TGTGCCAGCAGTTCGACCCGGGACAGGAATAATGAAAAACTGTTTTTT.

This clonotype was detected many times. At one end the junction does not follow the germline gene, possibly because of a read error. The rearrangement joins TRBV14 to TRBJ2-3; 9 bases match TRBD2. CDR3 length equals 16 residues. Germline CDR1 SGHDN, CDR2 FVKESK. CDR3 nucleotide sequence: TGTGCCAGCAGCGAAGAGACTAGCGGTCACACAGATACGCAGTATTTT. As protein: CASSEETSGHTDTQYF.

Ten or more counts support this clonotype. The rearrangement uses TRBV6-2 or TRBV6-3 and TRBJ2-1, with TRBD2 identical over 8 bases. V shed 5 bases, J shed 3 bases, and the junction held 6 bases outside the gene matches. The CDR3 runs to 15 residues. In germline, CDR1 is MNHEY, CDR2 SVGEGT. The CDR3 nucleotides read TGTGCCAGCAGTAGCGGGGGCGGTTACTACAATGAGCAGTTCTTC. It translates to CASSSGGGYYNEQFF.

This clonotype was seen more than once but under ten times. The V call is TRBV28, the J call TRBJ1-4, with D hard to call. The germline gives CDR1 MDHEN, CDR2 SYDVKM. The V end lost 1 base, the J end lost 7 bases, and 13 bases lay between the germline ends. The CDR3 is 15 residues long. The CDR3 protein is CASSLSRRPPEKLFF. DNA of the CDR3: TGTGCCAGCAGTTTATCTCGTCGCCCACCTGAAAAACTGTTTTTT.

This clonotype was seen many times. V gene TRBV20-1 combines with J gene TRBJ2-7; D remains ambiguous. The germline V gene has CDR1 DFQATT and CDR2 SNEGSKA (reference sequence). V was shortened by 0 bases and J by 1 base, with 10 bases between the two germline ends. This CDR3 has 14 amino acids. This CDR3 is CSARDLTRSYEQYF. DNA of the CDR3: TGCAGTGCTAGAGATCTTACCAGGTCCTACGAGCAGTACTTC.

This clonotype occurred many times. This chain joins TRBV12-3 or TRBV12-4 and TRBJ1-1, with D unclear. V lost 7 bases and J lost 1, with 19 bases in between. The CDR3 is made up of 16 amino acids. CDR3 region: CASTIFPGRANTEAFF. DNA for the CDR3: TGTGCCAGCACCATATTTCCCGGACGGGCGAACACTGAAGCTTTCTTT.

In its sample, this clonotype was seen many times. The V call is TRBV5-7, the J call TRBJ2-2; D gene uncertain. TRBV5-7 is an ORF; its function is uncertain. V gave up 1 base and J gave up 4 bases, with 17 bases separating them. The CDR3 sequence is 17 residues long. CDR3 sequence: CASSLLAEKECTGELFF. The CDR3 nucleotides read TGTGCCAGCAGCTTGTTGGCTGAGAAGGAATGCACCGGGGAGCTGTTTTTT.

This clonotype was detected ten times or more. The CDR3: CASSYQYQPQHF. As DNA, the CDR3 is TGTGCCAGCAGTTACCAGTATCAGCCCCAGCATTTT. V and J are TRBV6-2 or TRBV6-3 and TRBJ1-5; D gene ambiguous. The germline gives CDR1 MNHEY, CDR2 SVGEGT. The CDR3 spans 12 residues. V shed 2 bases and J shed 5 bases, with 4 bases lying between them.

This clonotype was seen many times. This chain connects TRBV7-2 to TRBJ1-1; 12 bases are shared with TRBD1. Trimming took 5 bases from V and 3 from J; bases not matched to a gene: 13. The CDR3 has 18 amino acids. Germline lookup yields CDR1 SGHTA and CDR2 FQGNSA. CDR3 in DNA: TGTGCCAGCAGCAAAAGGGGACAGGGGGCGACGAAAGACACTGAAGCTTTCTTT. Translation gives CASSKRGQGATKDTEAFF.

This clonotype was observed at least ten times. The chain links TRBV7-3 to TRBJ2-2, with D hard to call. Germline V gene data show CDR1 as SGHTA and CDR2 as FQGTGA. The CDR3 sequence is 13 residues long. Trimming pared 5 bases from V and 1 base from J, leaving 5 bases between. The CDR3 DNA reads as TGTGCCAGCAGCCCTAAGAACACCGGGGAGCTGTTTTTT. Translation: CASSPKNTGELFF.

The J gene is TRBJ2-7, the V gene TRBV2; tentatively, D is TRBD2 (6 bases). The CDR3 totals 15 residues. The V and J ends lost 6 bases and 2 bases respectively, with 17 bases between them. Germline lookup yields CDR1 SNHLY and CDR2 FYNNEI. DNA for the CDR3: TGTGCCAGCAGCGATTTAGCGGTGGTCACCTACGAGCAGTACTTC. This translates into CASSDLAVVTYEQYF.

This clonotype was picked up many times. The CDR3 sequence is CASSATSGGFNEQFF. The CDR3 nucleotides read TGTGCCAGTAGCGCTACTAGCGGGGGGTTCAATGAGCAGTTCTTC. The chain employs TRBV19 and TRBJ2-1; 12 bases are a match to TRBD2. The CDR3 is 15 residues long. Looked up from germline, CDR1 is LNHDA and CDR2 is SQIVND (reference sequence). V shed 6 bases and J 6 bases; nucleotides not matched to a gene: 6. The entire variable domain, with the rest obtained from reference TRBV19 and TRBJ2-1, is as follows: DGGITQSPKYLFRKEGQNVTLSCEQNLNHDAMYWYRQDPGQGLRLIYYSQIVNDFQKGDIAEGYSVSREKKESFPLTVTSAQKNPTAFYLCASSATSGGFNEQFFGPGTRLTVL.

This clonotype was observed at least ten times. The CDR3 DNA reads as TGCGCCAGCAGCCAAGGGAGCGGGGGGGCCCCAGAGACCCAGTACTTC. Translation: CASSQGSGGAPETQYF. This chain connects TRBV4-3 to TRBJ2-5; TRBD2 matches 10 bases. The CDR3 runs to 16 residues. Germline V gives CDR1 LGHNA, CDR2 YSLEER. V shed 1 base, J shed 4 bases, and the junction held 6 bases outside the gene matches.

This clonotype turned up a few times. The V and J genes are TRBV7-9 and TRBJ2-5; 15 nucleotides align to TRBD2. The V gene end was trimmed by 3 bases and the J gene end by 5 bases; junction bases not matched to a gene: 10. The germline V gene has CDR1 SEHNR and CDR2 FQNEAQ (reference sequence). There are 18 residues in the CDR3. CDR3 bases: TGTGCCAGCAGCTTGCAGCGGACTAGCGGGGGGGGATGGGAGACCCAGTACTTC. Amino acids: CASSLQRTSGGGWETQYF.

There are many counts of this clonotype. The rearrangement uses TRBV6-1 and TRBJ2-4, with 9 nucleotides matching TRBD2. V was pared by 6 bases and J by 2 bases, with 8 bases of the junction left unmatched. The CDR3 runs 16 residues. Germline V lookup: CDR1 MNHNS, CDR2 SASEGT. CDR3 residues: CASSRAGTSTKNIQYF. Written as DNA, the CDR3 is TGTGCCAGCAGCCGAGCCGGGACTAGCACCAAAAACATTCAGTACTTC.

Ten or more counts support this clonotype. J is TRBJ1-2 and V is TRBV28, with D possibly being TRBD1 (6 bases). Trimming removed 9 bases at V and 4 bases at J, with 12 bases between. This CDR3 is 12 amino acids long. Per germline, CDR1 MDHEN and CDR2 SYDVKM. The CDR3 DNA reads as TGTGCCAGTTTAACAGGGACCTATGGCTACACCTTC. Amino acids: CASLTGTYGYTF.

A remark on this clonotype: A much more abundant neighbour one base away suggests this may be a read error. The genes are TRBV9 and TRBJ2-3, with TRBD2 as a possible D gene (6 bases). This CDR3 has 13 residues. Germline lookup yields CDR1 SGDLS and CDR2 YYNGEE. The CDR3: CAISVERADTQYF. The CDR3 DNA sequence: TGTGCCATCAGCGTCGAGCGGGCAGATACGCAGTATTTT.

This clonotype was counted at least ten times. J is TRBJ1-2 and V is TRBV29-1, with 8 bases matching TRBD1. The CDR3 is 13 amino acids. The germline V gene has CDR1 SQVTM and CDR2 ANQGSEA. V gave up 4 bases and J gave up 6 bases; unmatched junction bases: 7. CDR3 loop: CSVVSDRVDGYTF. For the CDR3, the DNA is TGCAGCGTTGTATCGGACAGGGTTGATGGCTACACCTTC.

This clonotype has a count of ten or more. The rearrangement uses TRBV7-2 and TRBJ2-2; TRBD2 aligns across 8 bases. Trimming cost V 3 bases and J 0 bases; bases outside gene matches: 6. Germline CDR1 and CDR2: SGHTA and FQGNSA. There are 17 residues in the CDR3. The chain's CDR3 is CASSLASGGANTGELFF. The DNA of the CDR3 is TGTGCCAGCAGCTTGGCCAGCGGGGGAGCGAACACCGGGGAGCTGTTTTTT.

This clonotype was detected ten times or more. This chain connects TRBV6-2 or TRBV6-3 to TRBJ1-2; D is perhaps TRBD1 (5 bases). The germline V and J ends were trimmed by 6 bases and 6 bases, with 11 bases remaining between them. The CDR3 length is 12 residues. Germline V gives CDR1 MNHEY, CDR2 SVGEGT. CDR3 bases: TGTGCCAGCAGGTCCAACAGGCATGGCTACACCTTC. Encoded protein: CASRSNRHGYTF.